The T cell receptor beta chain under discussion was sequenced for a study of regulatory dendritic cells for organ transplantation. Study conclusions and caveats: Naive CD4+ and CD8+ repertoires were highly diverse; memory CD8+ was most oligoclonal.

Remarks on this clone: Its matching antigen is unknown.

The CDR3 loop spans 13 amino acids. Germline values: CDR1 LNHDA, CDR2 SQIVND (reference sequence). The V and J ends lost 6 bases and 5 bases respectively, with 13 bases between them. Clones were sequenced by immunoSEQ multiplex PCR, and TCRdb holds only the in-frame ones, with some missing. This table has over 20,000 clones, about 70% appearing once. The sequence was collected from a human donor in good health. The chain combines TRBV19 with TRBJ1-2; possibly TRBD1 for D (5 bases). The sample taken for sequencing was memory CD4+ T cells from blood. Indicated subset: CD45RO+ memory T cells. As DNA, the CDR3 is TGTGCCAGTAGCGGAGACAGAATTTATGGCTACACCTTC. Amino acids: CASSGDRIYGYTF.